A selection of T cell receptor beta chains follows, all from one sample in a study of CXCR3-negative and CXCR3-positive naive CD8 T cells. TCRdb reanalyzed the 5' RACE reads, giving one entry per CDR3 protein sequence and no DNA. Its listing shows over 100,000 distinct CDR3 sequences. The sequenced sample consisted of naive CXCR3- CD8+ T cells from blood. The receptors were sampled from a human donor in good health. Some clones in this sample may be carry-over from other donors' samples. CDR3s include the opening cysteine and the closing phenylalanine or tryptophan.

V gene: TRBV15; J gene: TRBJ2-7; CDR3 protein: CATSRDREDYEQYF
V gene: TRBV20-1; J gene: TRBJ2-3; CDR3 protein: CSARDPDSQTSVTDTQYF
V gene: TRBV28; J gene: TRBJ1-1; CDR3 protein: CASNRGWEAFF
V gene: TRBV7-9; J gene: TRBJ2-3; CDR3 protein: CASSYLQGEGADTQYF
V gene: TRBV5-6; J gene: TRBJ2-1; CDR3 protein: CASSILATIYNEQFF
V gene: TRBV28; J gene: TRBJ2-4; CDR3 protein: CASREEGWLAKNIQYF
V gene: TRBV7-9; J gene: TRBJ2-2; CDR3 protein: CASSLSQGAGELFF
V gene: TRBV7-9; J gene: TRBJ2-5; CDR3 protein: CASSSRGGTETQYF
V gene: TRBV4-1; J gene: TRBJ2-3; CDR3 protein: CASSQELGVPDTQYF
V gene: TRBV6-2/TRBV6-3; J gene: TRBJ2-7; CDR3 protein: CASSEWTGRTYEQYF
V gene: TRBV5-1; J gene: TRBJ2-1; CDR3 protein: CASSYRGTEQFF
V gene: TRBV7-9; J gene: TRBJ2-5; CDR3 protein: CASSSPGASGGMETQYF
V gene: TRBV10-2; J gene: TRBJ1-2; CDR3 protein: CASSETEQGRNYGYTF
V gene: TRBV7-9; J gene: TRBJ1-2; CDR3 protein: CASSPSTDPRYGYTF
V gene: TRBV12-3/TRBV12-4; J gene: TRBJ2-1; CDR3 protein: CASSFSFSDGANEQFF
V gene: TRBV6-4; J gene: TRBJ2-7; CDR3 protein: CASGVTSGVYEQYF
V gene: TRBV10-3; J gene: TRBJ2-3; CDR3 protein: CAISESRGLAGDTDTQYF
V gene: TRBV7-2; J gene: TRBJ2-5; CDR3 protein: CASSSGLAGVGETQYF
V gene: TRBV6-6; J gene: TRBJ1-1; CDR3 protein: CASSPGGYVNTEAFF
V gene: TRBV29-1; J gene: TRBJ2-1; CDR3 protein: CSVDSARPYNEQFF
V gene: TRBV4-3; J gene: TRBJ2-3; CDR3 protein: CASSQGSFDTQYF
V gene: TRBV7-9; J gene: TRBJ2-3; CDR3 protein: CASSSLSSTDTQYF
V gene: TRBV12-3/TRBV12-4; J gene: TRBJ2-1; CDR3 protein: CASSFLAGRRYNEQFF
V gene: TRBV29-1; J gene: TRBJ1-3; CDR3 protein: CSVPGTGDGNTIYF
V gene: TRBV7-9; J gene: TRBJ1-1; CDR3 protein: CASSKRQDTEAFF
V gene: TRBV28; J gene: TRBJ1-5; CDR3 protein: CASSPGQNNQPQHF
V gene: TRBV29-1; J gene: TRBJ2-7; CDR3 protein: CSVEGSGTTYEQYF
V gene: TRBV28; J gene: TRBJ2-2; CDR3 protein: CASRLAGNTGELFF
V gene: TRBV28; J gene: TRBJ2-7; CDR3 protein: CASSWPGQVPYELYF
V gene: TRBV4-1; J gene: TRBJ2-4; CDR3 protein: CASSQDWDRLAKNIQYF
V gene: TRBV20-1; J gene: TRBJ2-3; CDR3 protein: CSARATGRTDTQYF
V gene: TRBV9; J gene: TRBJ2-3; CDR3 protein: CASSAGGPDTQYF
V gene: TRBV20-1; J gene: TRBJ1-2; CDR3 protein: CSAHQGNYGYTF
V gene: TRBV9; J gene: TRBJ2-6; CDR3 protein: CASSVVSDLSSGANVLTF
V gene: TRBV7-9; J gene: TRBJ2-7; CDR3 protein: CASSPRRAGGVYEQYF
V gene: TRBV30; J gene: TRBJ2-2; CDR3 protein: CAWGDSAGELFF
V gene: TRBV12-3/TRBV12-4; J gene: TRBJ1-1; CDR3 protein: CASSLFEGAEAFF
V gene: TRBV15; J gene: TRBJ1-6; CDR3 protein: CATSRDLSSYNSPLHF
V gene: TRBV7-6; J gene: TRBJ2-7; CDR3 protein: CASSSSARLAGGPTEYYEQYF
V gene: TRBV4-1; J gene: TRBJ2-4; CDR3 protein: CASSLLSGSDIQYF
V gene: TRBV9; J gene: TRBJ1-2; CDR3 protein: CASTRYGDEGYTF
V gene: TRBV29-1; J gene: TRBJ2-2; CDR3 protein: CSVVWVTGELFF
V gene: TRBV6-6; J gene: TRBJ2-7; CDR3 protein: CASSSRDRVYEQYF
V gene: TRBV4-1; J gene: TRBJ2-1; CDR3 protein: CASSQTLANEQFF
V gene: TRBV28; J gene: TRBJ2-7; CDR3 protein: CASRHQAGARPEQYF
V gene: TRBV4-3; J gene: TRBJ2-3; CDR3 protein: CASSQDWPSGGDTQYF
V gene: TRBV6-2/TRBV6-3; J gene: TRBJ2-7; CDR3 protein: CASSYRDLLTYEQYF
V gene: TRBV6-5; J gene: TRBJ2-1; CDR3 protein: CASRETGTYNEQFF
V gene: TRBV5-1; J gene: TRBJ2-1; CDR3 protein: CASSWGTGVWNEQFF
V gene: TRBV7-2; J gene: TRBJ1-2; CDR3 protein: CASSGWDRRGNGYGYTF